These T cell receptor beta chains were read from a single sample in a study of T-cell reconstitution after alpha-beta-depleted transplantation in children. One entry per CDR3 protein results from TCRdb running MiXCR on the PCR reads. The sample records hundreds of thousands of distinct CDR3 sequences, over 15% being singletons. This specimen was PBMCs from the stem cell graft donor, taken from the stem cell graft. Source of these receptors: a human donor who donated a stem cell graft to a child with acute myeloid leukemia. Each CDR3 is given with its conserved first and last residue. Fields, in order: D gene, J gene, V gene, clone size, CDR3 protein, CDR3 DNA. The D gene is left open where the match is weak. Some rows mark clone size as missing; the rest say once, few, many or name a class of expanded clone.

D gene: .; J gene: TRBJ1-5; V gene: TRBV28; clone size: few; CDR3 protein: CASSFGGGSNQPQHF; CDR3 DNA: TGTGCCAGCAGTTTCGGAGGGGGAAGCAATCAGCCCCAGCATTTT
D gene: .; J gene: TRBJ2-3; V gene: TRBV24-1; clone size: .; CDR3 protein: CATSDQDSGSTQYF; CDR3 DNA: TGTGCCACCAGTGACCAGGACAGTGGAAGTACGCAGTATTTT
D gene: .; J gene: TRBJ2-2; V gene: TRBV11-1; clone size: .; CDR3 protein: CASSLSPDRTKNTGELFF; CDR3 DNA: TGTGCCAGCAGCTTATCCCCAGACAGAACGAAGAACACCGGGGAGCTGTTTTTT
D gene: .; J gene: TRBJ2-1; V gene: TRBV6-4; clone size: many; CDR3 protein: CASTTQNNEQFF; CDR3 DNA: TGTGCCAGCACCACACAGAACAATGAGCAGTTCTTC
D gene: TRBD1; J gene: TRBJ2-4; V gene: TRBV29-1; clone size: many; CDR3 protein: CSVGQGDIQYF; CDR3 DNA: TGCAGCGTTGGACAGGGGGACATTCAGTACTTC
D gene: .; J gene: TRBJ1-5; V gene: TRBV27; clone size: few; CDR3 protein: CASSLHGGGGQPQHF; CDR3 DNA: TGTGCCAGCAGTTTGCACGGGGGTGGGGGTCAGCCCCAGCATTTT
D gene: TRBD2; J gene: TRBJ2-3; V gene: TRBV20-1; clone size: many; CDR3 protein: CSCGGGTDTQYF; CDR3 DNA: TGCAGTTGCGGGGGGGGCACAGATACGCAGTATTTT
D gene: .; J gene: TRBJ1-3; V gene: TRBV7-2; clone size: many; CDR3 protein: CASSLSLMGNTIYF; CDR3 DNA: TGTGCCAGCAGCTTATCTTTGATGGGAAACACCATATATTTT
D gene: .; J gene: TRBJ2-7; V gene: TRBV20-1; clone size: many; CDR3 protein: CSARRVSEQYF; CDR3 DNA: TGCAGTGCCCGTAGGGTCTCCGAGCAGTACTTC
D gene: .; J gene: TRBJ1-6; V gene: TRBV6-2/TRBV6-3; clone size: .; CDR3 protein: CASTLRPDSPLHF; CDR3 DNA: TGTGCCAGCACTTTGAGGCCGGATTCACCCCTCCACTTT
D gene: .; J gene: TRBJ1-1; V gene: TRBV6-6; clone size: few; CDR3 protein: CASSYAVTEAFF; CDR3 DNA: TGTGCCAGCAGTTACGCGGTAACTGAAGCTTTCTTT
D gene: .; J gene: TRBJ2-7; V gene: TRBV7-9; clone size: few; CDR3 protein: CASSLGPETLNSYEQYF; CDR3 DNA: TGTGCCAGCAGCTTGGGGCCCGAAACACTTAACTCCTACGAGCAGTACTTC
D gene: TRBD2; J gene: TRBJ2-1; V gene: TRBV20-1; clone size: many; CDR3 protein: CSAISAGEEQFF; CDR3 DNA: TGCAGTGCTATTTCAGCGGGGGAGGAGCAGTTCTTC
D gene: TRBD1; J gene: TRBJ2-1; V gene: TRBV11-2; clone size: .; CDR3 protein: CASTRTGTGGNEQFF; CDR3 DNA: TGTGCCAGCACCCGAACCGGGACAGGGGGAAATGAGCAGTTCTTC
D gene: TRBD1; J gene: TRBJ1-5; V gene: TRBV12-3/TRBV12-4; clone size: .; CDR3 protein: CASSRDLRQGGNQPQHF; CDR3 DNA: TGTGCCAGCAGTCGAGACCTGCGACAGGGGGGCAATCAGCCCCAGCATTTT
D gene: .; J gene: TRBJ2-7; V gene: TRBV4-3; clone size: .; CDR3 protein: CASSQETSFVEQYF; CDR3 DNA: TGCGCCAGCAGCCAAGAGACCTCCTTCGTCGAGCAGTACTTC
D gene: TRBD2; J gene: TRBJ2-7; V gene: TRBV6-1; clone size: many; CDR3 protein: CASGGTRNPYEQYF; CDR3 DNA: TGTGCCAGCGGCGGGACTAGAAACCCTTACGAGCAGTACTTC
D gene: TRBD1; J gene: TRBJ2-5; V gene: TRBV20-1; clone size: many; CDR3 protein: CSARAGGKETQYF; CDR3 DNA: TGCAGTGCTAGGGCAGGGGGAAAAGAGACCCAGTACTTC
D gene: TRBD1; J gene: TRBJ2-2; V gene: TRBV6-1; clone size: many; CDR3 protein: CASSTGQGNTGELFF; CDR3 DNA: TGTGCCAGCAGTACGGGACAGGGGAACACCGGGGAGCTGTTTTTT
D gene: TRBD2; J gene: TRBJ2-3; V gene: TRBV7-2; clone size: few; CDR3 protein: CASSPDGLAGDTQYF; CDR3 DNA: TGTGCCAGCAGCCCGGACGGACTAGCGGGGGATACGCAGTATTTT
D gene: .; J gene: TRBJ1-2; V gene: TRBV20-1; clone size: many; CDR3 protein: CSAEDTYYGYTF; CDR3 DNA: TGCAGTGCCGAGGACACCTACTATGGCTACACCTTC
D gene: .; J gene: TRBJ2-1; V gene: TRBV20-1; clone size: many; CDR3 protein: CSAVSPTTVDEQFF; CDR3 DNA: TGCAGTGCTGTCTCACCAACGACGGTCGATGAGCAGTTCTTC
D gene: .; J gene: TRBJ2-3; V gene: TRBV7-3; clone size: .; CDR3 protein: CASSLAFAGAGDTQYF; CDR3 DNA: TGTGCCAGCAGCTTAGCCTTCGCGGGGGCAGGGGATACGCAGTATTTT
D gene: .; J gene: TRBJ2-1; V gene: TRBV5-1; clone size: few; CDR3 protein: CASSFAMEQFF; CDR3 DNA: TGCGCCAGCAGCTTTGCGATGGAGCAGTTCTTC
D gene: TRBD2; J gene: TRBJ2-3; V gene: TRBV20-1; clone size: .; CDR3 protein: CSVEGAAGGLTDTQYF; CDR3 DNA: TGCAGTGTCGAGGGGGCTGCGGGGGGGTTAACAGATACGCAGTATTTT